This is a list of T cell receptor beta chains from one sample in a study of control samples from healthy donors and cancer patients. TCRdb's table, derived via immunoSEQ multiplex PCR, lists solely in-frame clones and lacks some. The table has about 85,000 clones, 85% to 90% seen once. What was sequenced was blood. All receptors derive from a woman aged 55-70 years in good health. Both conserved end residues are part of each CDR3. The D gene is left open where the match is weak. Clone size appears in some rows only: once, few, many, or a class for an expanded clone.

V gene: TRBV19
clone size: once
J gene: TRBJ1-4
D gene: NA
CDR3 DNA: TGTGCCAGTAGTCTTCAGACCTGGGAAAAACTGTTTTTT
CDR3 protein: CASSLQTWEKLFF

V gene: TRBV27
clone size: NA
J gene: TRBJ1-5
D gene: NA
CDR3 DNA: TGTGCCAGCAGTTCCCCCCCTTTGTGGGGGCGGGTTCAGCCCCAGCATTTT
CDR3 protein: CASSSPPLWGRVQPQHF

V gene: TRBV7-3
clone size: NA
J gene: TRBJ2-3
D gene: TRBD2
CDR3 DNA: TGTGCCAGCAGCTTAAGAGGGCGGGGGGCAGATACGCAGTATTTT
CDR3 protein: CASSLRGRGADTQYF

V gene: TRBV2
clone size: NA
J gene: TRBJ2-7
D gene: TRBD1
CDR3 DNA: TGTGCCAGCAGTGAAGAACGCCCGGGACAGGGGAACTACGAGCAGTACTTC
CDR3 protein: CASSEERPGQGNYEQYF

V gene: TRBV7-8
clone size: NA
J gene: TRBJ1-1
D gene: TRBD1
CDR3 DNA: TGTGCCAGCACGAGAGGGACAGGGAACACTGAAGCTTTCTTT
CDR3 protein: CASTRGTGNTEAFF

V gene: TRBV5-5
clone size: NA
J gene: TRBJ1-5
D gene: NA
CDR3 DNA: TGTGCCAGCAGCCCTATTGCCAGGGAGGGTCAGCCCCAGCATTTT
CDR3 protein: CASSPIAREGQPQHF

V gene: TRBV5-1
clone size: NA
J gene: TRBJ2-3
D gene: NA
CDR3 DNA: TGCGCCAGCAGCTTGGCTTCCCAGGAAAGCACAGATACGCAGTATTTT
CDR3 protein: CASSLASQESTDTQYF

V gene: TRBV9
clone size: once
J gene: TRBJ2-5
D gene: NA
CDR3 DNA: TGTGCCAGCAGCGTAGACAGGCAGGGGACCCAGTACTTC
CDR3 protein: CASSVDRQGTQYF

V gene: TRBV27
clone size: NA
J gene: TRBJ1-5
D gene: NA
CDR3 DNA: TGTGCCAGCAAAGGGGCGCCCCTAAGCAATCAGCCCCAGCATTTT
CDR3 protein: CASKGAPLSNQPQHF

V gene: TRBV18
clone size: once
J gene: TRBJ2-7
D gene: NA
CDR3 DNA: TGTGCCAGCTCCTCAGTACTAGGGATCGAGCAGTACTTC
CDR3 protein: CASSSVLGIEQYF

V gene: TRBV9
clone size: NA
J gene: TRBJ2-5
D gene: NA
CDR3 DNA: TGTGCCAGCAGCGTAGGGGTCGAAGAGACCCAGTACTTC
CDR3 protein: CASSVGVEETQYF

V gene: TRBV28
clone size: NA
J gene: TRBJ1-6
D gene: NA
CDR3 DNA: TGTGCTCCAAAGGGAGACTTCTCCGATAATTCACCCCTCCACTTT
CDR3 protein: CAPKGDFSDNSPLHF

V gene: TRBV6-6
clone size: NA
J gene: TRBJ1-2
D gene: TRBD1
CDR3 DNA: TGTGCCAGCAGGTCTTACTCCGGGACAGGGAGGTATGGCTACACCTTC
CDR3 protein: CASRSYSGTGRYGYTF

V gene: TRBV4-2
clone size: NA
J gene: TRBJ2-1
D gene: NA
CDR3 DNA: TGTGCCAGCAGCCAGGGCTCGGGTCCCCATGAGCAGTTCTTC
CDR3 protein: CASSQGSGPHEQFF

V gene: TRBV7-9
clone size: NA
J gene: TRBJ1-1
D gene: NA
CDR3 DNA: TGTGCCAGCAGCCCACGGGTACAGGACAACACTGAAGCTTTCTTT
CDR3 protein: CASSPRVQDNTEAFF

V gene: TRBV19
clone size: NA
J gene: TRBJ2-7
D gene: TRBD2
CDR3 DNA: TGTGCCAGTAGTATAGGAGTCTGGGGACTAGCGTCGGCGGACGAGCAGTACTTC
CDR3 protein: CASSIGVWGLASADEQYF

V gene: TRBV6-5
clone size: NA
J gene: TRBJ1-5
D gene: NA
CDR3 DNA: TGTGCCAGCAGTTACTCTGAAGGGGGACAGCCCCAGCATTTT
CDR3 protein: CASSYSEGGQPQHF

V gene: TRBV19
clone size: NA
J gene: TRBJ2-7
D gene: TRBD1
CDR3 DNA: TGTGCCAGTAGCCCTATTCCGGGACAGGGGTACGAGCAGTACTTC
CDR3 protein: CASSPIPGQGYEQYF

V gene: TRBV6-5
clone size: NA
J gene: TRBJ2-3
D gene: TRBD2
CDR3 DNA: TGTGCCAGCAGCCTAGCGGGGGGAGGGGCAGATACGCAGTATTTT
CDR3 protein: CASSLAGGGADTQYF

V gene: TRBV11-2
clone size: NA
J gene: TRBJ1-3
D gene: TRBD1
CDR3 DNA: TGCGCCAGCAGCTCGATACAGGGGGCGGGCGGAAACACCATATATTTT
CDR3 protein: CASSSIQGAGGNTIYF

V gene: TRBV12-3/TRBV12-4
clone size: NA
J gene: TRBJ1-3
D gene: NA
CDR3 DNA: TGTGCCAGCAGTTTGCACACCATATATTTT
CDR3 protein: CASSLHTIYF

V gene: TRBV24-1
clone size: NA
J gene: TRBJ2-7
D gene: TRBD2
CDR3 DNA: TGTGCCACCAGTGTCGGTAGCGGGAGCTACGAGCAGTACTTC
CDR3 protein: CATSVGSGSYEQYF

V gene: TRBV6-5
clone size: NA
J gene: TRBJ2-7
D gene: NA
CDR3 DNA: TGTGCCAGCAGTTACTCGGGCGGGACCTACGAGCAGTACTTC
CDR3 protein: CASSYSGGTYEQYF

V gene: TRBV6-5
clone size: NA
J gene: TRBJ1-1
D gene: NA
CDR3 DNA: TGTGCCAGCAGTTCCCTACCTCATTCTTTTTTAGCTTTCTTT
CDR3 protein: CASSSLPHSFLAFF

V gene: TRBV7-2
clone size: NA
J gene: TRBJ1-1
D gene: TRBD1
CDR3 DNA: TGTGCCAGCAGTCGACAGGGTGGGACTGAAGCTTTCTTT
CDR3 protein: CASSRQGGTEAFF

V gene: TRBV4-1
clone size: NA
J gene: TRBJ2-7
D gene: NA
CDR3 DNA: TGCGCCAGCAGCCAAGATAACGGGGGCAGGGGCCACCTATACGAGCAGTACTTC
CDR3 protein: CASSQDNGGRGHLYEQYF

V gene: TRBV6-2/TRBV6-3
clone size: NA
J gene: TRBJ1-1
D gene: TRBD1
CDR3 DNA: TGTGCCAGCAGTTACCTCGGGACAGGGGATAGTGAAGCTTTCTTT
CDR3 protein: CASSYLGTGDSEAFF

V gene: TRBV7-2
clone size: NA
J gene: TRBJ1-2
D gene: TRBD1
CDR3 DNA: TGTGCCAGCAGCTTAGCCGTAGACAGGGGGCGACCCTATGGCTACACCTTC
CDR3 protein: CASSLAVDRGRPYGYTF

V gene: TRBV19
clone size: NA
J gene: TRBJ1-5
D gene: NA
CDR3 DNA: TGTGCCAGTAGTACGCGGGGGATTGAGCCCCAGCATTTT
CDR3 protein: CASSTRGIEPQHF

V gene: TRBV10-3
clone size: once
J gene: TRBJ1-3
D gene: TRBD1
CDR3 DNA: TGTGCCATCAGTGAGTCCGCCAGGGGGCTTGGAAACACCATATATTTT
CDR3 protein: CAISESARGLGNTIYF

V gene: TRBV19
clone size: NA
J gene: TRBJ2-1
D gene: NA
CDR3 DNA: TGTGCCAGTAGTATGGTCCCACCATCCTACAATGAGCAGTTCTTC
CDR3 protein: CASSMVPPSYNEQFF